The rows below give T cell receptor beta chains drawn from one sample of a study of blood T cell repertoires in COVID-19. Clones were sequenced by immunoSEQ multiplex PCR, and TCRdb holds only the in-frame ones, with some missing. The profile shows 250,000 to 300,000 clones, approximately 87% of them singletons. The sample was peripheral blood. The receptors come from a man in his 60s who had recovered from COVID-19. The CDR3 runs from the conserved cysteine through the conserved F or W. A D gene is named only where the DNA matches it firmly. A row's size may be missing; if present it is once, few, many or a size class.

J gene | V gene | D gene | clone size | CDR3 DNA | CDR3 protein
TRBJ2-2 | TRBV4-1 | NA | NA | TGCGCCAGCAGCCGCACGGGACTCCCAACCGGGGAGCTGTTTTTT | CASSRTGLPTGELFF
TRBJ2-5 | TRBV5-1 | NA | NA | TGCGCCAGCAGCTTGGAAGTGGGGGGGCCTCAAGAGACCCAGTACTTC | CASSLEVGGPQETQYF
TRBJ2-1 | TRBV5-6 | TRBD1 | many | TGTGCCAGCAGCCTCCCAGGGGGCAGGGGGAATGAGCAGTTCTTC | CASSLPGGRGNEQFF
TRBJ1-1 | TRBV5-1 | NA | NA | TGCGCCAGCAGCCTAAGGACCGGGACACCGAACACTGAAGCTTTCTTT | CASSLRTGTPNTEAFF
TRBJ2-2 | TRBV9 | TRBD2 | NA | TGTGCCAGCAGCGTCCTCCAGCGGGGGAACACCGGGGAGCTGTTTTTT | CASSVLQRGNTGELFF
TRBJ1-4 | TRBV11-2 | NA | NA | TGTGCCAGCAGCTTAACAGGGAGCCTTGAAAAACTGTTTTTT | CASSLTGSLEKLFF
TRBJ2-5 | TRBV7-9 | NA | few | TGTGCCAGCAGCTTAGGTGGCAGGTTGTCAGAGACCCAGTACTTC | CASSLGGRLSETQYF
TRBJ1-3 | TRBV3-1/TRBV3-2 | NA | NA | TGTGCCAGCAGCCAAAACAGGGTTAGCTCTGGAAACACCATATATTTT | CASSQNRVSSGNTIYF
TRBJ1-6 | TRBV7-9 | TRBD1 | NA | TGTGCCAGCAGCTTAGAGACAGGGTGGGATCATTCACCCCTCCACTTT | CASSLETGWDHSPLHF
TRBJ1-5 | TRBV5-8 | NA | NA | TGTGCCAGCAGCTTGGCCCCCGCCGGAGGGCAGCCCCAGCATTTT | CASSLAPAGGQPQHF
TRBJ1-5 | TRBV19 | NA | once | TGTGCCAGTAGTATCTCTGGACTCAGCAATCAGCCCCAGCATTTT | CASSISGLSNQPQHF
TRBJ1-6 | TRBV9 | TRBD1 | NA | TGTGCCAGCGGGGACAGAGTAGGTTCACCCCTCCACTTT | CASGDRVGSPLHF
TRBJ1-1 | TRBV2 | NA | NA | TGTGCCAGCATGGGACTGAATTTGATGAACACTGAAGCTTTCTTT | CASMGLNLMNTEAFF
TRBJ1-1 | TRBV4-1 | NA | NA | TGCGCCAGCAGCTGGAGCGGACAGCAGAACACTGAAGCTTTCTTT | CASSWSGQQNTEAFF
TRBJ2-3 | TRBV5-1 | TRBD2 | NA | TGCGCCAGCAGCTTCCGAGGGACTAGCGGGAGATACACAGATACGCAGTATTTT | CASSFRGTSGRYTDTQYF
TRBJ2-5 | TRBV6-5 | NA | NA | TGTGCCAGCAGCCAGACCCGGGACCAGTACTTC | CASSQTRDQYF
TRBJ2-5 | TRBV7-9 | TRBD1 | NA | TGTGCCAGCAGCACGCGGGACAGGGCTGCAGGAGAGACCCAGTACTTC | CASSTRDRAAGETQYF
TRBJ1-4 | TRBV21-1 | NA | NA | TGTGCCAGCAGCAAAGGAGAACTGTTTTTT | CASSKGELFF
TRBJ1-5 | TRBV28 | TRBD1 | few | TGTGCCAGCAGGGTGACAGGGGATAGGGTAGGGCCCCAGCATTTT | CASRVTGDRVGPQHF
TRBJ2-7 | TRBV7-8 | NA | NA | TGTGCCAGCAGCCTAAGTCAGGGCCACGAGCAGTACTTC | CASSLSQGHEQYF
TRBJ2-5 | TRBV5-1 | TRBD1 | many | TGCGCCAGCAGCTTGGAGGGGGCTAAGACCCAGTACTTC | CASSLEGAKTQYF
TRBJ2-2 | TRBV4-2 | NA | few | TGTGCCAGCAGCCAAGAATGGGGGCGACCCGGGGAGCTGTTTTTT | CASSQEWGRPGELFF
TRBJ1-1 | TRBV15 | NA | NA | TGTGCCACCAGCAGGACAGCCAATCTTGAAGCTTTCTTT | CATSRTANLEAFF
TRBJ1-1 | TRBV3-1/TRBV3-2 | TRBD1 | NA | TGTGCCAGCAGCCCCCAGGGGGCAGGGCTGAGGACTGAAGCTTTCTTT | CASSPQGAGLRTEAFF
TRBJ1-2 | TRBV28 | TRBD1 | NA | TGTGCCAGCAGGCCGGGACAGCCGGGGGGCTACACCTTC | CASRPGQPGGYTF
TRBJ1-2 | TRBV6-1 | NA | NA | TGTGCCAGCAGTGAAAGGAGTTCTAGCTATGGCTACACCTTC | CASSERSSSYGYTF
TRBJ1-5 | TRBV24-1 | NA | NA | TGTGCCACCAGTGACCCTGGCTTTGGGGCTTACCCCCAGCATTTT | CATSDPGFGAYPQHF
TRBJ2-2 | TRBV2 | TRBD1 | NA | TGTGCCAGTCGATTGGGGGACAGGGCAACCGGGGAGCTGTTTTTT | CASRLGDRATGELFF
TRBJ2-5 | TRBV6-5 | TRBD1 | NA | TGTGCCAGCAGTCCCGGGACAGGGGCAGAGACCCAGTACTTC | CASSPGTGAETQYF
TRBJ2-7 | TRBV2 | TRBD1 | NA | TGTGCCAGCAGTGAAGCTGTTGGACAGGGGGCCCACGAGCAGTACTTC | CASSEAVGQGAHEQYF
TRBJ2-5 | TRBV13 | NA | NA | TGTGCCAGCAGCTTACAGGGACAAGAGACCCAGTACTTC | CASSLQGQETQYF